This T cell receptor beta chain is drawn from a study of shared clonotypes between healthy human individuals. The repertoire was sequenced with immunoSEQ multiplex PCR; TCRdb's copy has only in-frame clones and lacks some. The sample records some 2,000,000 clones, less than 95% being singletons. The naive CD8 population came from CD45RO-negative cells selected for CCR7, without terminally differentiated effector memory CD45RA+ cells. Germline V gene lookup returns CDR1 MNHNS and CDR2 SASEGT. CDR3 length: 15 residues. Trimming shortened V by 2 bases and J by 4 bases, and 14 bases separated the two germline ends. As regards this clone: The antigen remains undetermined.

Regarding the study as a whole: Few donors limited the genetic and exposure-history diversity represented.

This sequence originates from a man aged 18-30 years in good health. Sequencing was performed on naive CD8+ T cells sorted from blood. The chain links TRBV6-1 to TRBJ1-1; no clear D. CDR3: CASSENPISSTEAFF. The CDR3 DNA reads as TGTGCCAGCAGTGAAAATCCAATTTCGAGCACTGAAGCTTTCTTT.